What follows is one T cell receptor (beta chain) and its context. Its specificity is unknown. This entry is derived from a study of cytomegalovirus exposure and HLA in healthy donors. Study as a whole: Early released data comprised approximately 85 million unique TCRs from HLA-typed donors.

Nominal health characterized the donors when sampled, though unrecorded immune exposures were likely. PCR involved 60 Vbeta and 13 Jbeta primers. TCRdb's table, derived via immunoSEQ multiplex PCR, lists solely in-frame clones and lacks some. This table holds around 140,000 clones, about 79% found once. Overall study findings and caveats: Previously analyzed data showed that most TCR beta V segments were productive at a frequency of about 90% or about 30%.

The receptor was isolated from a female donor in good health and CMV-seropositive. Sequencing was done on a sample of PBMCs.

CDR3 protein: CASSQRYRSPYEQYF. The CDR3 DNA follows: TGTGCCAGCTCACAGAGATACAGGAGCCCCTACGAGCAGTACTTC. This sequence joins TRBV18 and TRBJ2-7; possible D gene TRBD1, 5 bases. The CDR3 length is 15 residues. Trimming pared 4 bases from V and 2 bases from J, leaving 15 bases between. CDR1 and CDR2 from the germline V gene are KGHSH and LQKENI.